One and the same sample provided the 2 T cell receptor beta chains below, sequenced in a study of regulatory T cells in long-lasting Graves disease. Noted time point: newly diagnosed GD, antithyroid drugs for less than 3 months. Scientists built the TCR library using RNA that was extracted from PBMCs. CDR3 regions were amplified by Arm-PCR using iRepertoire HTBI primers to build TCR beta libraries. TCRdb ran MiXCR on the multiplex PCR reads and lists one entry per CDR3 protein. The sample gives around 400,000 distinct CDR3 sequences, roughly 12% of which show up once; approximately 17% is in the top ten. These sequences were also reported in another study, on T cells in Graves' hyperthyroidism and ophthalmopathy.

Sequenced material: peripheral blood mononuclear cells (PBMCs), taken at new diagnosis, from a patient treated with antithyroid drugs. These receptors originate from a woman under 30 with Graves disease.

This clonotype was observed at least ten times. The chain uses TRBV18 and TRBJ2-5, with unresolved D. The germline CDR1 and CDR2 sequences are KGHSH and LQKENI. The CDR3 runs 14 residues. The germline V and J ends were trimmed by 6 bases and 1 base, with 12 bases remaining between them. CDR3 protein: CASSPDGTQETQYF. The CDR3 region has the DNA TGTGCCAGCTCCCCGGACGGAACCCAAGAGACCCAGTACTTC.

Many counts were recorded for this clonotype. The chain carries TRBV6-1 and TRBJ1-1; D not resolved. Trimming took off 5 bases at V and 7 bases at J, with 14 bases between the two ends. The CDR3 totals 13 residues. The germline V gene encodes CDR1 MNHNS and CDR2 SASEGT. The CDR3 is CASSLTINVEAFF. The DNA for the CDR3 is TGTGCCAGCAGTCTAACGATTAACGTTGAAGCTTTCTTT.